Ten or more counts support the clone carrying this T cell receptor (beta chain). This entry comes from a study of T cells of healthy individuals. TCRdb fed the 5' RACE reads into MiXCR, producing one record per CDR3 protein. The profile shows 65,000 to 90,000 distinct CDR3 sequences, about 5.5% of them singletons. Germline values: CDR1 SGHDT, CDR2 YYEEEE. This CDR3 comprises 18 residues. The V segment lost 0 bases and the J segment 2 bases; nucleotides outside the gene matches: 11. The chain employs TRBV5-6 and TRBJ2-7, with 10 bases identical to TRBD2. The TCR originated in a female donor in good health. The CDR3 protein is CASSLGLAGVEGPYEQYF. The CDR3 DNA sequence: TGTGCCAGCAGCTTGGGGCTAGCGGGAGTAGAGGGGCCCTACGAGCAGTACTTC.